These 30 T cell receptor beta chains originate from one sample sequenced in a study of radiotherapy plus CTLA-4 blockade in lung cancer. The data were produced by immunoSEQ multiplex PCR, yet TCRdb's version contains in-frame clones alone and is incomplete. The data show 55,000 to 85,000 clones, with more than 70% seen just once and 15% to 20% held by the top ten. The sequences come from peripheral blood, collected from a patient treated with radiotherapy plus ipilimumab. These receptors all come from a human donor with non-small cell lung cancer whose response to radiotherapy plus ipilimumab could not be evaluated. Some clones in this sample may be carry-over from other donors' samples.

The rearrangement links TRBV6-1 to TRBJ1-6; no definite D call. V was cut by 1 base and J by 14 bases, with 21 bases left in between. The CDR3 has 16 amino acids. From germline, CDR1 is MNHNS and CDR2 SASEGT. The CDR3 DNA reads TGTGCCAGCAGTGAAGGTCCGGGGAGGCCCCCTTGGGCCCTCCACTTT. As protein: CASSEGPGRPPWALHF.

V and J are TRBV30 and TRBJ2-2, with D perhaps matching TRBD2 (5 bases). The germline V and J ends were trimmed by 0 bases and 1 base, with 6 bases remaining between them. The CDR3 consists of 14 residues. The V gene's germline CDR1 is GTSNPN and CDR2 SVGIG (reference sequence). In nucleotides, the CDR3 is TGTGCCTGGAGTGTACTAGGGAACACCGGGGAGCTGTTTTTT. Its protein product is CAWSVLGNTGELFF.

The genes are TRBV2 and TRBJ2-2; maybe TRBD2 (7 bases). Trimming left V 6 bases short and J 0 bases short, with 17 bases between. This CDR3 region has 17 residues. CDR1 is SNHLY and CDR2 is FYNNEI in the germline V gene. The CDR3 spells CASRTSGAGANTGELFF. The CDR3 DNA reads as TGTGCCAGCAGGACCTCAGGGGCGGGGGCGAACACCGGGGAGCTGTTTTTT.

V and J are TRBV23-1 and TRBJ1-4; D remains unclear. TRBV23-1 is an open reading frame, and its role is uncertain. Trimming stripped 5 bases from V and 6 bases from J, with 16 bases between. The CDR3 length is 15 residues. The CDR3 loop reads CASSTSHDCYEKLFF. The CDR3 DNA is TGCGCCAGCAGTACGAGCCACGACTGTTATGAAAAACTGTTTTTT.

V gene TRBV28 combines with J gene TRBJ1-2, with no clear D. The CDR3 is made up of 14 amino acids. The ends were cut back, 6 bases at V and 8 bases at J, with 19 bases in the middle. Germline V gene lookup returns CDR1 MDHEN and CDR2 SYDVKM. As DNA, the CDR3 is TGTGCCAGCAGCGTTACCTTACACCTTCCCGGCTACACCTTC. Its translation is CASSVTLHLPGYTF.

V is TRBV28 and J is TRBJ2-3, with 9 nucleotides matching TRBD2. The V gene's germline CDR1 is MDHEN and CDR2 SYDVKM. V shed 5 bases and J 4 bases; nucleotides not matched to a gene: 1. The CDR3 consists of 13 residues. CDR3 sequence (DNA): TGTGCCAGCAGTAGCGGGGGGTCAGATACGCAGTATTTT. This codes for CASSSGGSDTQYF.

The V call is TRBV11-1, the J call TRBJ1-6; 7 nucleotides match TRBD1. The CDR3 contains 15 residues. V shed 6 bases and J 7 bases; nucleotides not matched to a gene: 9. Looked up from germline, CDR1 is SGHAT and CDR2 is FQDESV (reference sequence). For the CDR3, the DNA is TGTGCCAGCAGACCTGAAACAGGGGCGAATTCACCCCTCCACTTT. It specifies CASRPETGANSPLHF.

This clone was seen once. The gene calls are TRBV9 and TRBJ2-6, with D perhaps TRBD2 (6 bases). This CDR3 has 15 residues. Per the germline V gene, CDR1 is SGDLS and CDR2 is YYNGEE. V was shortened by 2 bases and J by 4 bases, with 10 bases between the two germline ends. CDR3 amino acids: CASSVGGTGANVLTF. The DNA of the CDR3 is TGTGCCAGCAGCGTCGGGGGAACCGGGGCCAACGTCCTGACTTTC. The full variable domain, with the rest looked up from reference TRBV9 and TRBJ2-6, is DSGVTQTPKHLITATGQRVTLRCSPRSGDLSVYWYQQSLDQGLQFLIQYYNGEERAKGNILERFSAQQFPDLHSELNLSSLELGDSALYFCASSVGGTGANVLTFGAGSRLTVL.

This clone was seen only a few times. This sequence joins TRBV6-1 and TRBJ2-4, with unresolved D. This CDR3 is 13 amino acids long. V shed 4 bases and J shed 0 bases, with 4 bases lying between them. The germline V gene has CDR1 MNHNS and CDR2 SASEGT. DNA of the CDR3: TGTGCCAGCAGTGTGAGAGCCAAAAACATTCAGTACTTC. It codes for CASSVRAKNIQYF.

The V and J genes are TRBV5-6 and TRBJ1-6, with 7 bases that match TRBD1. The CDR3 covers 15 residues. Germline CDR1 is SGHDT and CDR2 is YYEEEE. J lost 7 bases, V lost 4 bases, and 8 bases had no gene match. Written as DNA, the CDR3 is TGTGCCAGCAGCGAGTTGACAGGGAGGAATTCACCCCTCCACTTT. Its protein is CASSELTGRNSPLHF.

This clone showed up just once. The V and J genes are TRBV7-8 and TRBJ2-7, with a tentative D call TRBD1 (6 bases). The CDR3 contains 17 residues. V dropped 3 bases and J dropped 7 bases, with 25 bases sitting between them. Germline loops: CDR1 SGHVS, CDR2 FQNEAQ. Here the CDR3 reads CASSLTLQGFGFREQYF. The CDR3 DNA reads TGTGCCAGCAGCTTGACTCTCCAGGGGTTTGGCTTTAGGGAGCAGTACTTC. The full variable domain, completed using reference TRBV7-8 and TRBJ2-7, is GAGVSQSPRYKVAKRGQDVALRCDPISGHVSLFWYQQALGQGPEFLTYFQNEAQLDKSGLPSDRFFAERPEGSVSTLKIQRTQQEDSAVYLCASSLTLQGFGFREQYFGPGTRLTVT.

V usage is TRBV6-5 and J usage is TRBJ2-1; 8 positions agree with TRBD2. The germline gives CDR1 MNHEY, CDR2 SVGAGI. The CDR3 is 14 residues long. V was clipped by 4 bases and J by 10 bases; unmatched bases: 9. The CDR3 DNA is TGTGCCAGCAGTTCCGGGGGACTAGATCGCGAGCAGTTCTTC. Translated, it gives CASSSGGLDREQFF.

This chain uses TRBV9 with TRBJ1-5, with TRBD1 matching over 9 bases. Trimming removed 2 bases from V and 5 bases from J; junction bases left unmatched: 5. This CDR3 is 15 amino acids long. Germline V gives CDR1 SGDLS, CDR2 YYNGEE. The CDR3 sequence: CASSVIDRGDQPQHF. CDR3 DNA: TGTGCCAGCAGCGTGATTGACAGGGGGGATCAGCCCCAGCATTTT.

This clone was detected only once. This chain uses TRBV7-2 with TRBJ1-3; 11 nucleotides match TRBD1. This CDR3 has 15 amino acids. CDR1 and CDR2 from the germline V gene are SGHTA and FQGNSA. Trimming took 8 bases from V and 6 from J; bases not matched to a gene: 9. Here the CDR3 DNA reads TGTGCCAGCCGCCTGGGGGGACAGGGGGTAAACACCATATATTTT. Translated, it gives CASRLGGQGVNTIYF.

This clone showed up just once. The chain carries TRBV30 and TRBJ2-2; 7 nucleotides agree with TRBD2. Germline V gives CDR1 GTSNPN, CDR2 SVGIG (reference sequence). The length of the CDR3 is 16 residues. The ends lost 4 bases at V and 1 base at J; junction bases unmatched: 9. In DNA, the CDR3 is TGTGCCTGGAAGCGGGACTTCTTTTGGAACACCGGGGAGCTGTTTTTT. It is translated as CAWKRDFFWNTGELFF.

This clone showed up just a few times. The chain recombines TRBV6-5 with TRBJ1-2; D is unclear. This CDR3 is built from 13 residues. The V end was cut by 5 bases, the J end by 2 bases, with 9 bases between. Germline V gives CDR1 MNHEY, CDR2 SVGAGI. The CDR3 is CASSRAGNYGYTF. The CDR3 DNA reads as TGTGCCAGCAGTCGTGCGGGGAACTATGGCTACACCTTC.

This chain links TRBV19 with TRBJ1-6, with D unresolved. The CDR3 spans 16 residues. Germline-derived CDR1 and CDR2 are LNHDA and SQIVND (reference sequence). Between the trimmed V and J ends, which lost 3 bases and 6 bases, there was a span of 15 bases. CDR3 DNA: TGTGCCAGTAGTATTCGGGCCCAAGGAGGTAATTCACCCCTCCACTTT. Translating it yields CASSIRAQGGNSPLHF.

The count of this clone is one. The gene calls are TRBV6-5 and TRBJ1-4, with D unclear. V was pared by 2 bases and J by 6 bases, with 13 bases between. CDR1 is MNHEY, CDR2 SVGAGI, per germline. The CDR3 loop spans 15 amino acids. In DNA, the CDR3 is TGTGCCAGCAGTTACACCACGAACGGTGATGAAAAACTGTTTTTT. As protein: CASSYTTNGDEKLFF.

CDR3 amino acids: CASSLGSRNQPQHF. The CDR3 DNA sequence: TGTGCCAGCAGCTTAGGGAGCCGCAATCAGCCCCAGCATTTT. The gene calls are TRBV11-2 and TRBJ1-5; no firm D call. The CDR3 is 14 amino acids. The V end lost 1 base, the J end lost 2 bases, and 6 bases lay between the germline ends. Germline CDR1 is SGHAT and CDR2 is FQNNGV. The whole variable domain, filled in from reference TRBV11-2 and TRBJ1-5, reads EAGVAQSPRYKIIEKRQSVAFWCNPISGHATLYWYQQILGQGPKLLIQFQNNGVVDDSQLPKDRFSAERLKGVDSTLKIQPAKLEDSAVYLCASSLGSRNQPQHFGDGTRLSIL.

This clone was counted many times. The chain combines TRBV5-1 with TRBJ1-1, with D unresolved. From germline, CDR1 is SGHRS and CDR2 YFSETQ. Trimming took off 0 bases at V and 4 bases at J, with 16 bases between the two ends. This CDR3 spans 16 amino acids. This chain's CDR3 is CASSLVAQTRATEAFF. The DNA for the CDR3 is TGCGCCAGCAGCTTGGTCGCCCAGACAAGAGCCACTGAAGCTTTCTTT. Drawing the rest from reference TRBV5-1 and TRBJ1-1, the complete variable domain is KAGVTQTPRYLIKTRGQQVTLSCSPISGHRSVSWYQQTPGQGLQFLFEYFSETQRNKGNFPGRFSGRQFSNSRSEMNVSTLELGDSALYLCASSLVAQTRATEAFFGQGTRLTVV.

This sequence joins TRBV4-2 and TRBJ2-1, with 7 nucleotides matching TRBD1. This CDR3 is 16 amino acids long. Unmatched junction bases numbered 10, after V lost 2 bases and J lost 6 bases. The germline CDR1 and CDR2 sequences are LGHNA and YNFKEQ. Written as DNA, the CDR3 is TGTGCCAGCAGCCAACCCACAGGGGTAGGAAGCAATGAGCAGTTCTTC. Translating it yields CASSQPTGVGSNEQFF.

The rearrangement joins TRBV28 to TRBJ1-1; a weak D match, TRBD1 (5 bases). V lost 5 bases to trimming and J lost 4 bases, with 17 bases between them. The CDR3 is 15 amino acids. Germline V CDR1 and CDR2: MDHEN, SYDVKM. CDR3 coding DNA: TGTGCCAGCAGTCTCACAGGTTTAGTGGGCACTGAAGCTTTCTTT. Protein product: CASSLTGLVGTEAFF.

The CDR3 nucleotides are TGTGCCAGCAGCCTCCTTCTGCTGCCTGGGGCCGCTCGCCCCCTCCACTTT. This gives the protein CASSLLLLPGAARPLHF. The rearrangement joins TRBV16 to TRBJ1-6; possible D gene TRBD1, 5 bases. This CDR3 comprises 17 residues. Germline V gene lookup returns CDR1 KGHSY and CDR2 FQNENV. Trimming pared 4 bases from V and 13 bases from J, leaving 26 bases between.

The CDR3 sequence: CASRSAGTGLGYTF. CDR3 in DNA: TGTGCCAGCAGATCTGCCGGGACAGGGCTTGGCTACACCTTC. The chain has TRBV5-6 and TRBJ1-2; 9 bases match TRBD1. Germline V gene lookup returns CDR1 SGHDT and CDR2 YYEEEE. V shed 5 bases, J shed 7 bases, and the junction held 9 bases outside the gene matches. This CDR3 has 14 residues.

The V call is TRBV28, the J call TRBJ1-4; TRBD1 might be the D (5 bases). The V end lost 2 bases, the J end lost 7 bases, and 14 bases lay between the germline ends. The V gene's germline CDR1 is MDHEN and CDR2 SYDVKM. CDR3 length equals 15 residues. CDR3: CASSLRRGMSEKLFF. The DNA for the CDR3 is TGTGCCAGCAGTTTAAGGCGGGGCATGAGTGAAAAACTGTTTTTT.

The chain joins TRBV6-1 to TRBJ2-3, with D tentatively TRBD2 (6 bases). This CDR3 has 12 residues. Trimming removed 6 bases from V and 6 bases from J, with 10 bases in between. Germline CDR1 reads MNHNS; CDR2 reads SASEGT. The CDR3 DNA reads TGTGCCAGCAGAAAACGGGAGGATACGCAGTATTTT. Protein: CASRKREDTQYF.

V gene TRBV7-2 combines with J gene TRBJ1-3; TRBD1 might be the D (5 bases). Trimming removed 6 bases from V and 3 bases from J, with 15 bases in between. The CDR3 covers 15 residues. The V gene's germline CDR1 is SGHTA and CDR2 FQGNSA. The CDR3 region has the DNA TGTGCCAGCAGTCTCCCAGGGACTGGTGGAAACACCATATATTTT. Its protein product is CASSLPGTGGNTIYF.

This clone is a singleton in its sample. The chain links TRBV4-1 to TRBJ2-2; TRBD1 is a possible D gene (5 bases). Trimming took 1 base from V and 3 from J, leaving 15 bases between them. CDR3 length: 17 residues. The V gene's germline CDR1 is MGHRA and CDR2 YSYEKL. CDR3 in DNA: TGCGCCAGCAGCCAAGGCACGACAGTTACATACACCGGGGAGCTGTTTTTT. Protein product: CASSQGTTVTYTGELFF.

This chain joins TRBV30 and TRBJ2-3, with TRBD1 as a possible D gene (5 bases). Trimming took off 4 bases at V and 2 bases at J, with 16 bases between the two ends. Per germline, CDR1 GTSNPN and CDR2 SVGIG (reference sequence). CDR3 length equals 15 residues. This CDR3 is CAWTKGAATTDTQYF. The CDR3 DNA reads as TGTGCCTGGACCAAAGGGGCCGCGACCACAGATACGCAGTATTTT.

The J gene is TRBJ2-2, the V gene TRBV6-5; D is possibly TRBD1 (5 bases). The germline gives CDR1 MNHEY, CDR2 SVGAGI. V shed 4 bases and J shed 7 bases, with 7 bases lying between them. This CDR3 region has 12 residues. CDR3 amino acids: CASSSRVGELFF. In nucleotides, the CDR3 is TGTGCCAGCAGTTCCAGGGTCGGGGAGCTGTTTTTT.